This T cell receptor beta chain emerged from a study of cytomegalovirus exposure and HLA in healthy donors. Looking at the study overall: For the approximately 400 genotyped donors, approximately 82% fell within the Caucasian-associated ancestry cluster.

Germline trimming cut 2 bases from V and 6 bases from J; bases unmatched to any gene: 10. CDR1 is MDHEN and CDR2 is SYDVKM in the germline V gene. The CDR3 consists of 16 residues. To note about this clone: Antigen: not known.

PCR employed 60 Vbeta and 13 Jbeta primers. TCRdb's table, derived via immunoSEQ multiplex PCR, lists solely in-frame clones and lacks some. The sample lists 100,000 or so clones; 13% to 15% were seen once. Findings and limits, study-wide: The study dropped some indistinguishable V segments, TRBV6-2 and TRBV6-3 among them.

The V gene is TRBV28, the J gene TRBJ2-3; 8 nucleotides agree with TRBD2. Sequenced sample: PBMCs. This TCR was recovered from a female donor in good health and CMV-seronegative. The CDR3 is CASSLVAGGGRDTQYF. CDR3 nucleotide sequence: TGTGCCAGCAGTTTAGTCGCGGGAGGAGGGCGGGATACGCAGTATTTT. The whole variable domain, filled in from reference TRBV28 and TRBJ2-3, reads DVKVTQSSRYLVKRTGEKVFLECVQDMDHENMFWYRQDPGLGLRLIYFSYDVKMKEKGDIPEGYSVSREKKERFSLILESASTNQTSMYLCASSLVAGGGRDTQYFGPGTRLTVL.